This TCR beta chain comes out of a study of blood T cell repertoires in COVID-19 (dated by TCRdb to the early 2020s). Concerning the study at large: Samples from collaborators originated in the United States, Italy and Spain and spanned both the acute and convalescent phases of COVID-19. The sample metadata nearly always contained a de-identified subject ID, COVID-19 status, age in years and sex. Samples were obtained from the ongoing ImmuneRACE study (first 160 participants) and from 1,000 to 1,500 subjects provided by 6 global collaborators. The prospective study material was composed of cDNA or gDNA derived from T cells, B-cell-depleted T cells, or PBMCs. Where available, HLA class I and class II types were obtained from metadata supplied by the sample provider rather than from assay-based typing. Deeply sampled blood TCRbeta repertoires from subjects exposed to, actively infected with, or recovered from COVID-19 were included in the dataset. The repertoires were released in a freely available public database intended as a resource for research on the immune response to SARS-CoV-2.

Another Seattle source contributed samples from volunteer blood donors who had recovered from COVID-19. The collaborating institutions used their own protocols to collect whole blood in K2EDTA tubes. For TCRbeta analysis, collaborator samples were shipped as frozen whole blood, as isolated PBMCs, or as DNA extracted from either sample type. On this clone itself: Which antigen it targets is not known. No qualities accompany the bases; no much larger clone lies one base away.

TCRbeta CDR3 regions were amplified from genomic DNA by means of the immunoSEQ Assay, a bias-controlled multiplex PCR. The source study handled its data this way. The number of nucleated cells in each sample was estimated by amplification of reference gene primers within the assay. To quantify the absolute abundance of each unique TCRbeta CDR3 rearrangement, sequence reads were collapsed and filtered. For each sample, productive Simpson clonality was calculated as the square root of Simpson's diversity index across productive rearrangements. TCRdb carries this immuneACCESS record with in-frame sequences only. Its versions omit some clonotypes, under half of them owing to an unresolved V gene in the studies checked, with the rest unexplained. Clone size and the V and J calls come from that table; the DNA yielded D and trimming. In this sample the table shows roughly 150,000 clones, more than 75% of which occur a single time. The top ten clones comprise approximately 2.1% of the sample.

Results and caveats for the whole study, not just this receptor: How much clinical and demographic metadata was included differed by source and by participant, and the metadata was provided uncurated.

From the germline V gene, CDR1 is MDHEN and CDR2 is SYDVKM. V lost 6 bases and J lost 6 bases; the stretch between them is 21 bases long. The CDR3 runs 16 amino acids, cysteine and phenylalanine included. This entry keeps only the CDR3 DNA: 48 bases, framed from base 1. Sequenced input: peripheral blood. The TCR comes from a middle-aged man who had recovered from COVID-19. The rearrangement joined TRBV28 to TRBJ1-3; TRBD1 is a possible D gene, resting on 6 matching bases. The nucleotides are TGTGCCAGCAGCTTCGGCTACAGGGAGTCAGAAAACACCATATATTTT. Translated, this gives CASSFGYRESENTIYF.